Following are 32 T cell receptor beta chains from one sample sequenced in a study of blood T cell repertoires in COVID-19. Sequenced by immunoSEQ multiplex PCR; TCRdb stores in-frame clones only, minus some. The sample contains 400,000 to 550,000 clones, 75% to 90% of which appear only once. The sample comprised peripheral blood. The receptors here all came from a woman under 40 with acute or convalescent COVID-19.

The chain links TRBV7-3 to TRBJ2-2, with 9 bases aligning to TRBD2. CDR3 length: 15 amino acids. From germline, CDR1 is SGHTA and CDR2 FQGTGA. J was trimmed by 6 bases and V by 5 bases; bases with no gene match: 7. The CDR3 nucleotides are TGTGCCAGCAGCAGCCGCGGGGGGGAAGCCGGGGAGCTGTTTTTT. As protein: CASSSRGGEAGELFF.

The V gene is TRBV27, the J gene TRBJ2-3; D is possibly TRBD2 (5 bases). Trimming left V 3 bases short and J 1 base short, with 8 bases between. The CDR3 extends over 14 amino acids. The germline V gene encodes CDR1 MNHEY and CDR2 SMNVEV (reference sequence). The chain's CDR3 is CASSLVGGTDTQYF. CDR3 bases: TGTGCCAGCAGTTTGGTCGGGGGCACAGATACGCAGTATTTT.

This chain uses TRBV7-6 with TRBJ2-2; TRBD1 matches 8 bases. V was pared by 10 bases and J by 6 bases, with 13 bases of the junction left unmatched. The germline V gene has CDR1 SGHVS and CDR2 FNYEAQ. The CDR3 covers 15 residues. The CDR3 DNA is TGTGCCACACACCGGACAGGGTTAAGGTCCGGGGAGCTGTTTTTT. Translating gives CATHRTGLRSGELFF.

The chain's CDR3 is CATQLVGGAGAYEQYF. The CDR3 nucleotides read TGTGCCACCCAGCTTGTAGGGGGGGCAGGAGCGTACGAGCAGTACTTC. The chain links TRBV7-9 to TRBJ2-7; possibly TRBD2 for D (7 bases). CDR1 SEHNR and CDR2 FQNEAQ come from the germline V gene (reference sequence). The V and J ends lost 10 bases and 4 bases respectively, with 26 bases between them. This CDR3 is built from 16 residues.

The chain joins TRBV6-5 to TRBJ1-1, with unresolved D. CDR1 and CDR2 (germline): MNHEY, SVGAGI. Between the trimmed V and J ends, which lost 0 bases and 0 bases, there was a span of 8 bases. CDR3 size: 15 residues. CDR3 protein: CASSYSSGMNTEAFF. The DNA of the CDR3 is TGTGCCAGCAGTTACTCTTCGGGGATGAACACTGAAGCTTTCTTT.

The CDR3 reads CASSPGTGVGELFF. The CDR3 DNA reads as TGTGCCAGCAGCCCCGGGACAGGGGTCGGGGAGCTGTTTTTT. The chain has TRBV7-9 and TRBJ2-2; 10 positions agree with TRBD1. J gave up 7 bases and V 5 bases, and 4 bases lay outside the gene matches. There are 14 residues in the CDR3. CDR1 is SEHNR, CDR2 FQNEAQ, per germline (reference sequence).

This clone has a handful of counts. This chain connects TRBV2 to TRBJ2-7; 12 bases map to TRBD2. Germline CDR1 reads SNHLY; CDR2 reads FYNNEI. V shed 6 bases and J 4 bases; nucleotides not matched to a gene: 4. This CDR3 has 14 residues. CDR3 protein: CASSLAGGTYEQYF. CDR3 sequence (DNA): TGTGCCAGCAGCCTAGCGGGGGGGACTTACGAGCAGTACTTC.

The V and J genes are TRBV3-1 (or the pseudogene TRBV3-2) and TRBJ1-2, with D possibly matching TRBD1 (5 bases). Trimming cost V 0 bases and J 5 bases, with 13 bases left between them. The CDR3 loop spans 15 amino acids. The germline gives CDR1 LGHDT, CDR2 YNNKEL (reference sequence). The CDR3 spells CASSQEGRDFYGYTF. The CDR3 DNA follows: TGTGCCAGCAGCCAAGAGGGCAGGGATTTTTATGGCTACACCTTC.

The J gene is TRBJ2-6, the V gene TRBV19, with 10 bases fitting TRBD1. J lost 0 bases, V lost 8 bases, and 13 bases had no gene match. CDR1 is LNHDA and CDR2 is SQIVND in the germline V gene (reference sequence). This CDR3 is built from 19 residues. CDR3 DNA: TGTGCCAGTGCCTCTGTCGGACAGGGGGGACTCTCTGGGGCCAACGTCCTGACTTTC. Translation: CASASVGQGGLSGANVLTF.

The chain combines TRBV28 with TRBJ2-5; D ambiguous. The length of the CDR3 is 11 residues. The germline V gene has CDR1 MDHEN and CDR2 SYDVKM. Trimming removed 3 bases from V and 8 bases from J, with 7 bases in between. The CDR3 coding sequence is TGTGCCAGCAGTTTCCTCCTAACCCAGTACTTC. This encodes CASSFLLTQYF.

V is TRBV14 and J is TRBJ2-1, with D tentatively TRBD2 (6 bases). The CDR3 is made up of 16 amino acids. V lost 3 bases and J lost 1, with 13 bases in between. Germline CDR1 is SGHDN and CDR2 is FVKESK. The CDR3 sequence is CASSHRGGNSYNEQFF. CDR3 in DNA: TGTGCCAGCAGCCACCGTGGGGGGAATTCCTACAATGAGCAGTTCTTC.

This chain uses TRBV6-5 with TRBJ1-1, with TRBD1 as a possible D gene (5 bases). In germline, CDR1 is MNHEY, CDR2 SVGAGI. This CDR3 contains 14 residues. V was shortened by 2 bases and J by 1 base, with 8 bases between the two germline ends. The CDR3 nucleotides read TGTGCCAGCAGTTACCTAGGACAGAACACTGAAGCTTTCTTT. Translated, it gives CASSYLGQNTEAFF.

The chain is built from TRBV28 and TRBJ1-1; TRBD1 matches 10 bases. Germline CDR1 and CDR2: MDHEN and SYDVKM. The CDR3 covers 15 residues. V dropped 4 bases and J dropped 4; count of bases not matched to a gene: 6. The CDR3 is CASSSPRTGGTEAFF. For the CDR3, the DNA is TGTGCCAGCAGTTCTCCGAGGACAGGGGGCACTGAAGCTTTCTTT. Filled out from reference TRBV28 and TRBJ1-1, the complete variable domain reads DVKVTQSSRYLVKRTGEKVFLECVQDMDHENMFWYRQDPGLGLRLIYFSYDVKMKEKGDIPEGYSVSREKKERFSLILESASTNQTSMYLCASSSPRTGGTEAFFGQGTRLTVV.

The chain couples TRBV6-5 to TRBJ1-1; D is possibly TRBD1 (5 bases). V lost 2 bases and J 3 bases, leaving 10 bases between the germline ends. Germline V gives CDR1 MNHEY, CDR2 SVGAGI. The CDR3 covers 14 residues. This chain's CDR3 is CASSYRREDTEAFF. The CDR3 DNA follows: TGTGCCAGCAGTTACCGCAGGGAGGACACTGAAGCTTTCTTT.

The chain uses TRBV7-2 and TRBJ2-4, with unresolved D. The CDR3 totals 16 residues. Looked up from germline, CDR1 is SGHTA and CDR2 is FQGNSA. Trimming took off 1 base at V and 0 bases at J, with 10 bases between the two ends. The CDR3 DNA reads TGTGCCAGCAGCTTAGGCCCCAGTCTAGCCAAAAACATTCAGTACTTC. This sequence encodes CASSLGPSLAKNIQYF.

The CDR3 sequence is CASSPQANYGYTF. CDR3 nucleotides: TGTGCCAGCAGTCCCCAGGCTAACTATGGCTACACCTTC. V gene TRBV27 combines with J gene TRBJ1-2; no definite D call. Per germline, CDR1 MNHEY and CDR2 SMNVEV (reference sequence). The CDR3 extends over 13 amino acids. Trimming left V 5 bases short and J 0 bases short, with 7 bases between.

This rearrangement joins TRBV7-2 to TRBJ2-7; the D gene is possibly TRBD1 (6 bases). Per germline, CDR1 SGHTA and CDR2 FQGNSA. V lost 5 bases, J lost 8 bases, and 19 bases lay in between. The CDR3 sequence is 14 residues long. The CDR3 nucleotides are TGTGCCAGCAGCCTACAGGGTACCCCGTCGAAGCAGTACTTC. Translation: CASSLQGTPSKQYF.

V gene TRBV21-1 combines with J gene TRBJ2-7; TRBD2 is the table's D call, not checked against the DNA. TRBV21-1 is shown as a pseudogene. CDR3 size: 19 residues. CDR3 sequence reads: CASSKTQPGGPGDSYEQYF. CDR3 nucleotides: TGTGCCAGCAGCAAAACCCAACCTGGAGGGCCAGGCGACTCCTACGAGCAGTACTTC.

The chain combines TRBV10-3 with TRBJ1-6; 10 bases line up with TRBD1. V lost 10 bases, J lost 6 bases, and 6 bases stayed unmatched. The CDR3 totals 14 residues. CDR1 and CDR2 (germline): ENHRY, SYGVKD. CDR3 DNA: TGTGCCAGTAGGACAGGGGGAGGTAATTCACCCCTCCACTTT. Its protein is CASRTGGGNSPLHF.

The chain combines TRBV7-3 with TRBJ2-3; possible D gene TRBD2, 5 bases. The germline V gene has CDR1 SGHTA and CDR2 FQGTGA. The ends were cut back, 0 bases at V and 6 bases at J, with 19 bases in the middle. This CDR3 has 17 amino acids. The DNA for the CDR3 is TGTGCCAGCAGCTTAACGGGAGCAGCGACGTCTGGGGATACGCAGTATTTT. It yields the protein CASSLTGAATSGDTQYF.

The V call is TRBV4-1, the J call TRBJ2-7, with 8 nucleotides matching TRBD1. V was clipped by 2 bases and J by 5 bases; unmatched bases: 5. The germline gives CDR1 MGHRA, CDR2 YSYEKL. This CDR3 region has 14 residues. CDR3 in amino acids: CASSQIRGPDEQYF. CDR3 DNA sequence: TGCGCCAGCAGCCAAATCAGGGGGCCTGACGAGCAGTACTTC.

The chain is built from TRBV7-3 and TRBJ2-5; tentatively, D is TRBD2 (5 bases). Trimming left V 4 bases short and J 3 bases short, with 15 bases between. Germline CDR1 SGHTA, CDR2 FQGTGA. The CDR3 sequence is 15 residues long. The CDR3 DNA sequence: TGTGCCAGCAGCTCTCACGGACTCTTGGAAGAGACCCAGTACTTC. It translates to CASSSHGLLEETQYF.

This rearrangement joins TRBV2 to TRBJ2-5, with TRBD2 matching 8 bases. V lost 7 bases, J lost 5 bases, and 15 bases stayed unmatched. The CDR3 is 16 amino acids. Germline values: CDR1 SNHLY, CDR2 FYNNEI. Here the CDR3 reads CASIRDSGVKWETQYF. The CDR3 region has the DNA TGTGCCAGCATTCGGGATAGCGGGGTAAAGTGGGAGACCCAGTACTTC. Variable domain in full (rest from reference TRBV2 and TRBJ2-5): EPEVTQTPSHQVTQMGQEVILRCVPISNHLYFYWYRQILGQKVEFLVSFYNNEISEKSEIFDDQFSVERPDGSNFTLKIRSTKLEDSAMYFCASIRDSGVKWETQYFGPGTRLLVL.

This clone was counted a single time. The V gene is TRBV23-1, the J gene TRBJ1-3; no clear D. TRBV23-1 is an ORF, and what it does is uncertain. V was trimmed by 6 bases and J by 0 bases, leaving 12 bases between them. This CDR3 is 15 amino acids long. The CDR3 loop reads CASSPSPHSGNTIYF. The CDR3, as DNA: TGCGCCAGCAGCCCTAGTCCACACTCTGGAAACACCATATATTTT.

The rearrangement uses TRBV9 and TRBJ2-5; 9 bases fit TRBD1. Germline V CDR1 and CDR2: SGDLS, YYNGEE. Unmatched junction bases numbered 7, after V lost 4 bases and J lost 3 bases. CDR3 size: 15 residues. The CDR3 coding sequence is TGTGCCAGCAGCCCATCCGGGACAGGGAAAGAGACCCAGTACTTC. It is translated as CASSPSGTGKETQYF.

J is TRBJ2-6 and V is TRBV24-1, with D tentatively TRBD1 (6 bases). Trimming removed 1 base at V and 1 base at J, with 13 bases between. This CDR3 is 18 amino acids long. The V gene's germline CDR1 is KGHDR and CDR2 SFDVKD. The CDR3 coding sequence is TGTGCCACCAGTGATTTACAGGGTATGAGTTCTGGGGCCAACGTCCTGACTTTC. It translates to CATSDLQGMSSGANVLTF.

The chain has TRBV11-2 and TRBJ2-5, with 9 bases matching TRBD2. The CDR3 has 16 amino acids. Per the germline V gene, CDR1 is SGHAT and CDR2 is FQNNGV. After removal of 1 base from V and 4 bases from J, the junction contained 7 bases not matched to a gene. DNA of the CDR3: TGTGCCAGCAGCTTAGGTTTGCGGGGGGGCCGAGAGACCCAGTACTTC. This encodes CASSLGLRGGRETQYF.

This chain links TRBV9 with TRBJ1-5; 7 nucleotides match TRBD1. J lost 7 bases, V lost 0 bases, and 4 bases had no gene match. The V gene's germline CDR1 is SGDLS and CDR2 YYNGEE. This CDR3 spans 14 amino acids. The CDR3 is CASSVGGGGQPQHF. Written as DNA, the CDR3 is TGTGCCAGCAGCGTAGGAGGAGGGGGCCAGCCCCAGCATTTT.

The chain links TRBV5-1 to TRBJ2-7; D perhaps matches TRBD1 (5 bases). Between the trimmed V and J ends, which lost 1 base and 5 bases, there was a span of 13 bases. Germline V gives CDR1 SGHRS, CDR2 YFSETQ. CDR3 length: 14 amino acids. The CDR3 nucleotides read TGCGCCAGCAGCTTGAGTACCAGGGCCGACGAGCAGTACTTC. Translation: CASSLSTRADEQYF.

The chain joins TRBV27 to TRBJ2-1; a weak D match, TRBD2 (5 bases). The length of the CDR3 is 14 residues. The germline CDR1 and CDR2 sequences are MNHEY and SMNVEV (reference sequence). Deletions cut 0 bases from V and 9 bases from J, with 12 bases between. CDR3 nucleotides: TGTGCCAGCAGTTTATCATCCGCCGGAGGTGAGCAGTTCTTC. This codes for CASSLSSAGGEQFF.

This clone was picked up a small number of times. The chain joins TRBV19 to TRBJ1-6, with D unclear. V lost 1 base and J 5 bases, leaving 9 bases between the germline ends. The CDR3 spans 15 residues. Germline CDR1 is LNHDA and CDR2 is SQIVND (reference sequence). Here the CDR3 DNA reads TGTGCCAGTAGTATAGGAGGGAACGATAATTCACCCCTCCACTTT. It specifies CASSIGGNDNSPLHF.

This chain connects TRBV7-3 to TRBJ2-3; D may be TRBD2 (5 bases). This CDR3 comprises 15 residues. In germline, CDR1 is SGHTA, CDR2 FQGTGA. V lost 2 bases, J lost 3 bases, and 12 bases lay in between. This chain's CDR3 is CASSLGGFSTDTQYF. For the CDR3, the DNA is TGTGCCAGCAGCTTAGGAGGATTCTCGACAGATACGCAGTATTTT.